This entry lists 5 T cell receptor beta chains sequenced from one sample in a study of blood T cell repertoires in COVID-19. The method was immunoSEQ multiplex PCR; TCRdb's version includes in-frame clones alone and lacks a portion of them. The data contain about 430,000 clones, nearly 90% of them seen just once; the ten biggest clones take up 1.4%. The source material was PBMCs or T cells enriched from blood (not recorded which). These receptors originate from a woman younger than 35 who had been exposed to COVID-19.

Only one count was recorded for this clone. V and J are TRBV19 and TRBJ2-6; D not resolved. V dropped 5 bases and J dropped 1 base, with 9 bases sitting between them. The CDR3 has 15 residues. CDR1 LNHDA and CDR2 SQIVND come from the germline V gene (reference sequence). CDR3 sequence reads: CASSLSRSGANVLTF. CDR3 nucleotide sequence: TGTGCCAGTAGTCTCTCCCGGTCTGGGGCCAACGTCCTGACTTTC.

The chain is built from TRBV9 and TRBJ2-1, with 9 bases aligning to TRBD2. Germline V CDR1 and CDR2: SGDLS, YYNGEE. This CDR3 region has 19 residues. After removal of 0 bases from V and 6 bases from J, the junction contained 16 bases not matched to a gene. CDR3 region: CASSVGVRASGAMGNEQFF. The DNA for the CDR3 is TGTGCCAGCAGCGTAGGTGTGCGGGCTAGCGGGGCCATGGGCAATGAGCAGTTCTTC.

This chain connects TRBV3-1 (or the pseudogene TRBV3-2) to TRBJ2-3; 11 bases align to TRBD2. J lost 7 bases, V lost 4 bases, and 7 bases had no gene match. The CDR3 length is 15 residues. Germline-derived CDR1 and CDR2 are LGHDT and YNNKEL (reference sequence). The CDR3 DNA is TGTGCCAGCAGCCCATCTAGCGGGGGGTATTATACGCAGTATTTT. It codes for CASSPSSGGYYTQYF.

V gene TRBV7-8 combines with J gene TRBJ2-7; 9 bases agree with TRBD1. Germline V gene lookup returns CDR1 SGHVS and CDR2 FQNEAQ. This CDR3 comprises 14 residues. V was clipped by 4 bases and J by 5 bases; unmatched bases: 6. The CDR3 loop is CASSWDREAHEQYF. The CDR3, as DNA: TGTGCCAGCAGCTGGGACAGGGAGGCTCACGAGCAGTACTTC.

In its sample, this clone was seen once. The chain combines TRBV4-3 with TRBJ1-6; possible D gene TRBD1, 6 bases. V lost 4 bases and J lost 7, with 17 bases in between. Germline V lookup: CDR1 LGHNA, CDR2 YSLEER. This CDR3 has 16 amino acids. DNA of the CDR3: TGCGCCAGCAGCCCATTCACTTCAGGGGCCAATTCACCCCTCCACTTT. Translating it yields CASSPFTSGANSPLHF.